The text below deals with one T cell receptor beta chain. What it binds is unknown. These data are taken from a study of T cells in Graves' hyperthyroidism and ophthalmopathy. Study results and caveats: A 13 V-J model separated ophthalmopathy from stable hyperthyroidism. Blood held most thyroid clonotypes expanded above 0.001 frequency.

RNA transcripts gave rise to amplified TCR beta CDR3 regions. HTBI primers were employed in a first-round RT-PCR of the TCR CDR3. TCRdb processed the multiplex PCR reads anew with MiXCR; each CDR3 protein has one entry. Among approximately 690,000 distinct CDR3 sequences listed, around 21% were seen once. This CDR3 has 14 amino acids. Germline trimming cut 6 bases from V and 5 bases from J; bases unmatched to any gene: 8. The germline gives CDR1 MGHDK, CDR2 SYGVNS. The sequence came from a man aged 25 to 40 with Graves' ophthalmopathy. The chain links TRBV25-1 to TRBJ1-2; the match to TRBD1 covers 8 bases. The sequenced material came from blood. The CDR3 nucleotides are TGTGCCAGCAGCAAGACAGGGGAGTGGTATGGCTACACCTTC. Its translation: CASSKTGEWYGYTF.